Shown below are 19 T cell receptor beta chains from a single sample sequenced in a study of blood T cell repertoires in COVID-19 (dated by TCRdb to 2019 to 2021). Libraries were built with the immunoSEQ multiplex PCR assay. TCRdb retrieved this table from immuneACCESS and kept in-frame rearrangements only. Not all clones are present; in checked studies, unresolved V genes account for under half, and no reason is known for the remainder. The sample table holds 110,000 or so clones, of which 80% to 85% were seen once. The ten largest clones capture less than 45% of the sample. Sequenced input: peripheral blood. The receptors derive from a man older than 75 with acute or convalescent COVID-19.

The CDR3 is CASSLTGGTETQYF. The CDR3 DNA sequence: TGTGCCAGCAGCTTAACAGGGGGCACAGAGACCCAGTACTTC. The rearrangement uses TRBV7-3 and TRBJ2-5; 7 bases agree with TRBD1. The germline V gene has CDR1 SGHTA and CDR2 FQGTGA. V lost 0 bases, J lost 4 bases, and 2 bases stayed unmatched. This CDR3 has 14 residues.

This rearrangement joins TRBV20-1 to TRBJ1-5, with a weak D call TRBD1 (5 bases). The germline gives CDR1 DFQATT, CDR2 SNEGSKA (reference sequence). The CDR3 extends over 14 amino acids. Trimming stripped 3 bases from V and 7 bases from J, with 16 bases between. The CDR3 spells CSASQGLFGQPQHF. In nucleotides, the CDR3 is TGCAGTGCTAGTCAGGGATTGTTTGGACAGCCCCAGCATTTT.

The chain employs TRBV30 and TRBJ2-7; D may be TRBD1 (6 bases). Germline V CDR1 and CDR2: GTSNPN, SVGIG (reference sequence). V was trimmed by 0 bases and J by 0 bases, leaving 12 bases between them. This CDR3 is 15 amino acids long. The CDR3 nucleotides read TGTGCCTGGAGTGTACCGGGACAAAGCTCCTACGAGCAGTACTTC. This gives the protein CAWSVPGQSSYEQYF. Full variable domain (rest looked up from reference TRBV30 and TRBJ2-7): SQTIHQWPATLVQPVGSPLSLECTVEGTSNPNLYWYRQAAGRGLQLLFYSVGIGQISSEVPQNLSASRPQDRQFILSSKKLLLSDSGFYLCAWSVPGQSSYEQYFGPGTRLTVT.

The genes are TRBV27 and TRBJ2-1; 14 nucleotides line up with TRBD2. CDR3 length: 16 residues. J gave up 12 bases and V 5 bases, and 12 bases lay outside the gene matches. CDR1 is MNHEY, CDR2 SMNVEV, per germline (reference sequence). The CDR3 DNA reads TGTGCCAGCAGTAAGGGACTAGCGGGAGAGATTGTCCGGCAGTTCTTC. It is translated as CASSKGLAGEIVRQFF.

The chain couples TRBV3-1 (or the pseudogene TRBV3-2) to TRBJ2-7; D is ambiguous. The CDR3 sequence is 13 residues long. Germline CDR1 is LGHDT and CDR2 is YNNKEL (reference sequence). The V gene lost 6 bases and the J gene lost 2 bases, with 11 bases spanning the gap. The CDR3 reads CASRGDEAYEQYF. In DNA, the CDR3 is TGTGCCAGCAGAGGAGACGAGGCCTACGAGCAGTACTTC.

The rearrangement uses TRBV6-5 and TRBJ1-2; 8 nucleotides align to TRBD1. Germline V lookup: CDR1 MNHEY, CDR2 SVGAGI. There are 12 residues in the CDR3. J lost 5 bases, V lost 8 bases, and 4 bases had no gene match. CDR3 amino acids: CASWGQEYGYTF. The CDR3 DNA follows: TGTGCCAGCTGGGGACAGGAGTATGGCTACACCTTC.

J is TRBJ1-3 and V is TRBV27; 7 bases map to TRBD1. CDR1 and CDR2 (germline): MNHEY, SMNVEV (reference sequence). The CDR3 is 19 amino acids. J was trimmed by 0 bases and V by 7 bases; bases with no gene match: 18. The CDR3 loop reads CASKPRGVASGNSGNTIYF. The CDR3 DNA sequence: TGTGCCAGCAAACCCAGGGGGGTCGCCTCCGGGAACTCTGGAAACACCATATATTTT.

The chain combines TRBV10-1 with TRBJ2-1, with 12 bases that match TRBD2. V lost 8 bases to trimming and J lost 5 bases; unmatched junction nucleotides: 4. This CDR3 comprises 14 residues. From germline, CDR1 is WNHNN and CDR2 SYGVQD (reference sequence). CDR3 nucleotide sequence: TGCGCCAGCCAGAGGACTAGCGGGAACAATGAGCAGTTCTTC. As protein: CASQRTSGNNEQFF.

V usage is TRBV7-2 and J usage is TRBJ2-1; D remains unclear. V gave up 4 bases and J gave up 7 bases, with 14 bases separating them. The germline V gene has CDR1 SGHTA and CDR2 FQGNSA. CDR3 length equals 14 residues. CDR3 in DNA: TGTGCCAGCAGCTCCCGGTCAGGTTGGAATGAGCAGTTCTTC. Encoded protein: CASSSRSGWNEQFF.

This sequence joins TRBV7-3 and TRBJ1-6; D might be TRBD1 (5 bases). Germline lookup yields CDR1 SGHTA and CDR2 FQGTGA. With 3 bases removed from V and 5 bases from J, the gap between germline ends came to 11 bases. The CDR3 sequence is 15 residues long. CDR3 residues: CASSLGPGDNSPLHF. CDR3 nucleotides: TGTGCCAGCAGCTTGGGGCCTGGAGATAATTCACCCCTCCACTTT.

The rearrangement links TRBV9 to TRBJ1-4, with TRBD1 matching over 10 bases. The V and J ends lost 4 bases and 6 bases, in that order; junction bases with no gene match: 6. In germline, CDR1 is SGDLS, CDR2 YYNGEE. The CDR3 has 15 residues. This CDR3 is CASSFRQGADEKLFF. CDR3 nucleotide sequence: TGTGCCAGCAGCTTCCGACAGGGGGCTGATGAAAAACTGTTTTTT.

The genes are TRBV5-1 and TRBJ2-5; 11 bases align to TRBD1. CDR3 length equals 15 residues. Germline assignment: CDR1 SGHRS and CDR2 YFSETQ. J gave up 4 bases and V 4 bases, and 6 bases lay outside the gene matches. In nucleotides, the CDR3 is TGCGCCAGCAGCCCGGACAGGGGGCTTGGAGAGACCCAGTACTTC. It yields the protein CASSPDRGLGETQYF.

In DNA, the CDR3 is TGCGCCAGCAGCTTGGTCCCAGACGGAGGTTCACCCCTCCACTTT. Translated, it gives CASSLVPDGGSPLHF. The rearrangement uses TRBV5-1 and TRBJ1-6; D uncertain. V was cut by 0 bases and J by 9 bases, with 13 bases left in between. Looked up from germline, CDR1 is SGHRS and CDR2 is YFSETQ. This CDR3 contains 15 residues.

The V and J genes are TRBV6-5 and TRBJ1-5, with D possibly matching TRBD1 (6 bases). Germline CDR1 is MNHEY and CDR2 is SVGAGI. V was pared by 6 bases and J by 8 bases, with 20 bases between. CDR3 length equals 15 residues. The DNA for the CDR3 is TGTGCCAGCAGCGACCTACACAGGGCCTCGAAGCCCCAGCATTTT. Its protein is CASSDLHRASKPQHF.

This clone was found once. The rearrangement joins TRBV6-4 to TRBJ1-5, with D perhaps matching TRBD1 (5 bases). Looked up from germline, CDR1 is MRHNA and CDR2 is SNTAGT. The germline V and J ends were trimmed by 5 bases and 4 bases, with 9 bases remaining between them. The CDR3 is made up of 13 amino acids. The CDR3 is CASSRQLNQPQHF. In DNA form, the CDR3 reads TGTGCCAGCAGTCGACAGCTTAATCAGCCCCAGCATTTT.

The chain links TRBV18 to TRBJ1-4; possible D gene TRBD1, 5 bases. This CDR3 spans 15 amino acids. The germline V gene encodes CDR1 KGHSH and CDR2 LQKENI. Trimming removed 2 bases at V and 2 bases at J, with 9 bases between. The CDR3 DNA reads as TGTGCCAGCTCACCAAATGGGGGGACTAATGAAAAACTGTTTTTT. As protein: CASSPNGGTNEKLFF.

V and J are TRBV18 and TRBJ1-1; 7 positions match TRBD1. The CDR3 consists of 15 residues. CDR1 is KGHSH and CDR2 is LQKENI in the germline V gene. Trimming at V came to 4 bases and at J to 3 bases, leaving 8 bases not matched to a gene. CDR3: CASSLSTGFDTEAFF. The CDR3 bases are TGTGCCAGCTCACTGTCGACAGGGTTTGACACTGAAGCTTTCTTT.

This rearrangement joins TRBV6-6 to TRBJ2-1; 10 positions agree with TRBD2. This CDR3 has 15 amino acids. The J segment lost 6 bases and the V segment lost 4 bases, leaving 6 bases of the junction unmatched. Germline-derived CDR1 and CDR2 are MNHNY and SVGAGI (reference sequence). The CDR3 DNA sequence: TGTGCCAGCAGTTCTAGCGGGAGTTCTTCCAATGAGCAGTTCTTC. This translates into CASSSSGSSSNEQFF.

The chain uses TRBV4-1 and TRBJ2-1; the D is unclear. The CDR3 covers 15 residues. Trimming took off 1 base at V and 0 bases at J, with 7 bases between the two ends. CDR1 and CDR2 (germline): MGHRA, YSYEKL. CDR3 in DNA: TGCGCCAGCAGCCAAGGGTTTAGCTCCTACAATGAGCAGTTCTTC. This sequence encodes CASSQGFSSYNEQFF.